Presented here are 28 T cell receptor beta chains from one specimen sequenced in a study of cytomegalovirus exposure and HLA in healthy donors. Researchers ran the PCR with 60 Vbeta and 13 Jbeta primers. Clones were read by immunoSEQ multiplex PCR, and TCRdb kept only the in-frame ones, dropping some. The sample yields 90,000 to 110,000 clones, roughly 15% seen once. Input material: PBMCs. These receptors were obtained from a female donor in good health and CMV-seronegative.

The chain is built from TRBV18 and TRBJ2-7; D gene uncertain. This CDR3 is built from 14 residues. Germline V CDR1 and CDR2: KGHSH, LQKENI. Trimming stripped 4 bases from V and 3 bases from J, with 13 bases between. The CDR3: CASSLQHDYYEQYF. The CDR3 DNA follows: TGTGCCAGCTCACTACAGCACGATTACTACGAGCAGTACTTC. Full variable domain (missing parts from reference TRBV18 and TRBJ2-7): NAGVMQNPRHLVRRRGQEARLRCSPMKGHSHVYWYRQLPEEGLKFMVYLQKENIIDESGMPKERFSAEFPKEGPSILRIQQVVRGDSAAYFCASSLQHDYYEQYFGPGTRLTVT.

This chain's CDR3 is CASSSTGRVTNEKLFF. The CDR3 DNA reads TGTGCCAGCAGTTCGACAGGGCGAGTAACTAATGAAAAACTGTTTTTT. The chain employs TRBV28 and TRBJ1-4, with 7 positions matching TRBD1. The CDR3 length is 16 residues. V lost 4 bases and J lost 1; bases outside the gene matches: 6. Germline V gene sequence: CDR1 MDHEN, CDR2 SYDVKM.

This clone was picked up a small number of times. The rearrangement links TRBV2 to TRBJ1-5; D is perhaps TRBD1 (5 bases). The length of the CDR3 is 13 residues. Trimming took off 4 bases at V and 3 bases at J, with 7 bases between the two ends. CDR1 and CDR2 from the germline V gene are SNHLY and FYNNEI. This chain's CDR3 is CASSGDYNQPQHF. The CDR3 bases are TGTGCCAGCAGTGGGGACTACAATCAGCCCCAGCATTTT.

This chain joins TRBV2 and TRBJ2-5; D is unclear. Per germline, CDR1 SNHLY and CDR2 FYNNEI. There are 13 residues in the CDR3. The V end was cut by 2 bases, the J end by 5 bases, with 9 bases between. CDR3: CASSELPGETQYF. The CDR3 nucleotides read TGTGCCAGCAGTGAACTGCCGGGTGAGACCCAGTACTTC.

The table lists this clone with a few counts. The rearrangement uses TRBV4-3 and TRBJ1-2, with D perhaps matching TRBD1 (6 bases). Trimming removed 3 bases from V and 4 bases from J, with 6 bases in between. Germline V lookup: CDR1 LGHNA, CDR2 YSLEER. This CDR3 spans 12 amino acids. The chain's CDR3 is CASSQTGYGYTF. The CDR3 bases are TGCGCCAGCAGCCAGACAGGCTATGGCTACACCTTC.

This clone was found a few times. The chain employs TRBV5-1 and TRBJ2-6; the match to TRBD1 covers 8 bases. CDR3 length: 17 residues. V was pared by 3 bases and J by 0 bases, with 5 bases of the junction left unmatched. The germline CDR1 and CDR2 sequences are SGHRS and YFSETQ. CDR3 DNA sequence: TGCGCCAGCAGCTGGGGGACAGGCAACTCTGGGGCCAACGTCCTGACTTTC. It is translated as CASSWGTGNSGANVLTF.

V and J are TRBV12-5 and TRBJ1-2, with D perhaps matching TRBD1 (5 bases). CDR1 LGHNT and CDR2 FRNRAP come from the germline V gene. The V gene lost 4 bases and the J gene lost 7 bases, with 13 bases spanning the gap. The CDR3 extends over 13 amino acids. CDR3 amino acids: CASGSWGGAGYTF. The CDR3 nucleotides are TGTGCTAGTGGTTCCTGGGGAGGGGCTGGCTACACCTTC.

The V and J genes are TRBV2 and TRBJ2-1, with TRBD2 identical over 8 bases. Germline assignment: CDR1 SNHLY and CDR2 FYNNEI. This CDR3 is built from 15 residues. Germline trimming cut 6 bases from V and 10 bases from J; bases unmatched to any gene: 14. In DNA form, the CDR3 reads TGTGCCAGCAGCGGGCCGGGACTAGGGGGGTCGGAGCAGTTCTTC. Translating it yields CASSGPGLGGSEQFF.

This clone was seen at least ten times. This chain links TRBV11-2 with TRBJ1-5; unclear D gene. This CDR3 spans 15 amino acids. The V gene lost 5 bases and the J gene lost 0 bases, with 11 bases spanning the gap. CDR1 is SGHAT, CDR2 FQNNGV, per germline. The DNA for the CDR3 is TGTGCCAGCAGCGTAGGGCCATATAGCAATCAGCCCCAGCATTTT. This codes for CASSVGPYSNQPQHF.

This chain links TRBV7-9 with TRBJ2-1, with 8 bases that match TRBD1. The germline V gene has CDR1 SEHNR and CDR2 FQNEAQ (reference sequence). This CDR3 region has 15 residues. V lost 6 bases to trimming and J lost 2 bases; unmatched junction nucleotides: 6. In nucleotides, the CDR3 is TGTGCCAGCAGTAAAACAGGGGGAACCTACAATGAGCAGTTCTTC. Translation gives CASSKTGGTYNEQFF.

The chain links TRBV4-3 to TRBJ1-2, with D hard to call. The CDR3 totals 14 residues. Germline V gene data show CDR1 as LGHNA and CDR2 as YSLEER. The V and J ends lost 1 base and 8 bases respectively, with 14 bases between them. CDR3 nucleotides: TGCGCCAGCAGCCAAGGCTTCCATAGCGGGGGCTACACCTTC. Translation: CASSQGFHSGGYTF.

In DNA form, the CDR3 reads TGTGCCAGCAGTTTAAGCCTAGCTAGCACAGATACGCAGTATTTT. Translation: CASSLSLASTDTQYF. The V call is TRBV27, the J call TRBJ2-3, with D maybe TRBD2 (5 bases). CDR3 length equals 15 residues. The V end was cut by 2 bases, the J end by 0 bases, with 9 bases between. Per germline, CDR1 MNHEY and CDR2 SMNVEV (reference sequence).

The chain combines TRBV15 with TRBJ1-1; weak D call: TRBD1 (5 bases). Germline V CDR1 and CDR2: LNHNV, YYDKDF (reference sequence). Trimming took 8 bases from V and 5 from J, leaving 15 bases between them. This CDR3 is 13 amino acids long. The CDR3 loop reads CATSQGAATEAFF. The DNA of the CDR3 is TGTGCCACCTCCCAAGGGGCGGCGACTGAAGCTTTCTTT.

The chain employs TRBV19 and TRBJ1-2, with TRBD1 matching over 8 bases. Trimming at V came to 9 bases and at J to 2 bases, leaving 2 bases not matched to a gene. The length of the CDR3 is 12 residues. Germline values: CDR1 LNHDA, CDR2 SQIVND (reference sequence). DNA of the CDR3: TGTGCCAGCAGGGGGCCGAACTATGGCTACACCTTC. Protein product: CASRGPNYGYTF.

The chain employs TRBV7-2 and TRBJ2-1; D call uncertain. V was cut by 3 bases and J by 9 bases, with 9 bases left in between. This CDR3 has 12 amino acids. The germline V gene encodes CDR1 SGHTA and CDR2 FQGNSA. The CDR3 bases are TGTGCCAGCAGCTTTAGTAGCAGTGAGCAGTTCTTC. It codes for CASSFSSSEQFF.

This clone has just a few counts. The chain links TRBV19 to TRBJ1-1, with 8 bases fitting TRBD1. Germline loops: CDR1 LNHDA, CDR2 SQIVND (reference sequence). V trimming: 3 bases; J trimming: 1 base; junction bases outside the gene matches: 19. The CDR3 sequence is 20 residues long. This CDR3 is CASSIPGGGLHQFKNTEAFF. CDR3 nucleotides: TGTGCCAGTAGTATCCCAGGGGGCGGCCTCCACCAATTTAAGAACACTGAAGCTTTCTTT. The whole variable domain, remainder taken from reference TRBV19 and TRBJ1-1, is DGGITQSPKYLFRKEGQNVTLSCEQNLNHDAMYWYRQDPGQGLRLIYYSQIVNDFQKGDIAEGYSVSREKKESFPLTVTSAQKNPTAFYLCASSIPGGGLHQFKNTEAFFGQGTRLTVV.

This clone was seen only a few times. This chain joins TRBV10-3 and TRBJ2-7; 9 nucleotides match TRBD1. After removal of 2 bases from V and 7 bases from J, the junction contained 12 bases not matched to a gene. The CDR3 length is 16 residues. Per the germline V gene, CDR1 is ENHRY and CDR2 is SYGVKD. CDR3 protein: CAISEPLGTGPLEQYF. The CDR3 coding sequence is TGTGCCATCAGTGAGCCGCTCGGGACAGGGCCTTTGGAGCAGTACTTC.

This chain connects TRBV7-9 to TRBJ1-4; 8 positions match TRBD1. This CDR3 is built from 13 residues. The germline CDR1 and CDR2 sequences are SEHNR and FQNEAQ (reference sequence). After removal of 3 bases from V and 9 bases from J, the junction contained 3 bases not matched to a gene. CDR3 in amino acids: CASSLDREKKLFF. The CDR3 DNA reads TGTGCCAGCAGCTTGGACAGGGAAAAAAAACTGTTTTTT.

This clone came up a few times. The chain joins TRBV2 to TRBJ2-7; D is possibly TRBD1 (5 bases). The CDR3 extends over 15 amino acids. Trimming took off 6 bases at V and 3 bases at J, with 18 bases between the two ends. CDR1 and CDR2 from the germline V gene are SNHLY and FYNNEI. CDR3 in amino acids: CASSAILGQGYEQYF. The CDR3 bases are TGTGCCAGCAGCGCAATTTTAGGACAAGGCTACGAGCAGTACTTC.

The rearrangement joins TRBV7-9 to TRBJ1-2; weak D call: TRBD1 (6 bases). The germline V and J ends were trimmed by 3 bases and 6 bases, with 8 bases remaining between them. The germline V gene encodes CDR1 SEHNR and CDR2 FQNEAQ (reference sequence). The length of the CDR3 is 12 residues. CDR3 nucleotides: TGTGCCAGCAGCTTTGGGGGCGATGGCTACACCTTC. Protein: CASSFGGDGYTF.

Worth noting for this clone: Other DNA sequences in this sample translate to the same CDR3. CDR3 in amino acids: CASSLRGRGNYTGELFF. The CDR3 nucleotides read TGCGCCAGCAGCTTGCGAGGGCGGGGGAACTACACCGGGGAGCTGTTTTTT. The chain uses TRBV5-1 and TRBJ2-2, with TRBD2 identical over 7 bases. Germline V gene lookup returns CDR1 SGHRS and CDR2 YFSETQ. This CDR3 region has 17 residues. The junction had 9 bases not matched to a gene; V was cut back by 1 base and J by 3 bases.

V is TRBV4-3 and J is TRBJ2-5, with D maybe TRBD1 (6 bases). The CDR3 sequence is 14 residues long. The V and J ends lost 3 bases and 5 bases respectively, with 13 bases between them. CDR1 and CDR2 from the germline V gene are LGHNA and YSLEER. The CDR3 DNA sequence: TGCGCCAGCAGCCAGACAGGAAAAGGGGAGACCCAGTACTTC. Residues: CASSQTGKGETQYF.

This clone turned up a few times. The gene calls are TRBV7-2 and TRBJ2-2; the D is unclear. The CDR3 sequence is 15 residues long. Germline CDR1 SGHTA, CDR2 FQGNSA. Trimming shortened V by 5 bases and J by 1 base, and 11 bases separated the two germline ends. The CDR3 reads CASSPLNGNTGELFF. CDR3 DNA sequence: TGTGCCAGCAGCCCCCTCAACGGGAACACCGGGGAGCTGTTTTTT. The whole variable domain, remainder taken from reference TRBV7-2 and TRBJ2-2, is GAGVSQSPSNKVTEKGKDVELRCDPISGHTALYWYRQSLGQGLEFLIYFQGNSAPDKSGLPSDRFSAERTGGSVSTLTIQRTQQEDSAVYLCASSPLNGNTGELFFGEGSRLTVL.

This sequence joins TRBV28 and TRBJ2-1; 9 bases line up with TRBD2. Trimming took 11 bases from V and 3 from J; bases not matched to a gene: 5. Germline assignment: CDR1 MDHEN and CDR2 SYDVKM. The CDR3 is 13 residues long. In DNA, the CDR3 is TGTGCCCATAGCGGGGGCCTCTACAATGAGCAGTTCTTC. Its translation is CAHSGGLYNEQFF.

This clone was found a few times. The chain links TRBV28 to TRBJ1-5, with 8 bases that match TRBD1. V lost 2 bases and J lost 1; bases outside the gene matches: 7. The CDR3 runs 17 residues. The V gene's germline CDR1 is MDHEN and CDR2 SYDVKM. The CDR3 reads CASSLPTDRESNQPQHF. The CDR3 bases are TGTGCCAGCAGTTTACCTACGGACAGGGAGAGCAATCAGCCCCAGCATTTT.

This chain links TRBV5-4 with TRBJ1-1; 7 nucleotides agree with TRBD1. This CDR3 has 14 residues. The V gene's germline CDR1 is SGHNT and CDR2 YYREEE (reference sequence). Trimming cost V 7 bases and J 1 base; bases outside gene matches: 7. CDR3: CASGIGTENTEAFF. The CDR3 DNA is TGTGCCAGCGGAATAGGGACAGAGAACACTGAAGCTTTCTTT.

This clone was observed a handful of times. The CDR3 loop reads CASSLTPATGSQHF. CDR3 sequence (DNA): TGTGCCAGCAGTTTAACCCCCGCGACAGGGTCCCAGCATTTT. V gene TRBV28 combines with J gene TRBJ1-5; 7 bases align to TRBD1. J gave up 11 bases and V 2 bases, and 9 bases lay outside the gene matches. This CDR3 region has 14 residues. Germline CDR1 MDHEN, CDR2 SYDVKM.

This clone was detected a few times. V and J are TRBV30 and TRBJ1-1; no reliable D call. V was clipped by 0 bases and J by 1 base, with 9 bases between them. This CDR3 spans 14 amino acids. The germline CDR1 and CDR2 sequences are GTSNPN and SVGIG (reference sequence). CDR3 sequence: CAWSVGAKNTEAFF. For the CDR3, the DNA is TGTGCCTGGAGTGTTGGAGCAAAGAACACTGAAGCTTTCTTT.